The 5 T cell receptor beta chains presented below share a single source sample, sequenced in a study of T cells in Graves' hyperthyroidism and ophthalmopathy. The TCR beta CDR3 regions underwent amplification using RNA transcripts as the source. The primer set for the first-round RT-PCR of the TCR CDR3 was HTBI. A single record per CDR3 protein comes from TCRdb applying MiXCR to the multiplex PCR reads. The table lists a few hundred thousand distinct CDR3 sequences, roughly 22% of them singletons. Sample: blood. Receptors originate from a man aged 30 to 45 with Graves' ophthalmopathy.

A remark on this clonotype: The junction departs from the called germline gene at one end, perhaps through a read error. This rearrangement joins TRBV6-2 or TRBV6-3 to TRBJ2-7; 12 bases fit TRBD1. The germline CDR1 and CDR2 sequences are MNHEY and SVGEGT. The CDR3 is 15 residues long. In DNA, the CDR3 is TGTGCCAGCAGATCCGGGACAGGGGGCTCCCACGAGCAGTACTTC. Its protein product is CASRSGTGGSHEQYF.

This clonotype was picked up a small number of times. This rearrangement joins TRBV12-3 or TRBV12-4 to TRBJ1-1; 11 nucleotides agree with TRBD1. CDR3 length: 18 amino acids. V dropped 2 bases and J dropped 1; count of bases not matched to a gene: 9. The CDR3 nucleotides read TGTGCCAGCAGTTTACGACGGGACAGGGGGTTTGCGAACACTGAAGCTTTCTTT. Translation: CASSLRRDRGFANTEAFF.

The chain carries TRBV5-6 and TRBJ2-7; no clear D. The germline V gene encodes CDR1 SGHDT and CDR2 YYEEEE. V gave up 2 bases and J gave up 3 bases, with 12 bases separating them. The CDR3 loop spans 14 amino acids. The CDR3, as DNA: TGTGCCAGCAGCTTCGGACGGATCGGCTACGAGCAGTACTTC. It yields the protein CASSFGRIGYEQYF.

This clonotype was counted at least ten times. The V gene is TRBV20-1, the J gene TRBJ1-1; D is uncertain. Trimming cost V 6 bases and J 0 bases, with 17 bases left between them. Germline V gene sequence: CDR1 DFQATT, CDR2 SNEGSKA (reference sequence). The CDR3 is made up of 15 amino acids. The CDR3 is CSAIASGRMNTEAFF. The CDR3 DNA is TGCAGTGCAATAGCCAGCGGGAGGATGAACACTGAAGCTTTCTTT.

This clonotype has only a few counts. The chain couples TRBV28 to TRBJ1-6, with D possibly matching TRBD1 (5 bases). The germline V gene has CDR1 MDHEN and CDR2 SYDVKM. Trimming removed 7 bases from V and 8 bases from J, with 21 bases in between. The length of the CDR3 is 16 residues. The CDR3 region has the DNA TGTGCCAGCAAGGGGTGGGCCCAAATCACGGATTCACCCCTCCACTTT. It translates to CASKGWAQITDSPLHF.